One sample yielded the 26 T cell receptor beta chains listed below, sequenced in a study of OX40 agonist ivuxolimab in advanced cancers. Library preparation used the immunoSEQ multiplex PCR assay. TCRdb retrieved this table from immuneACCESS and kept in-frame rearrangements only. Not all clones are present; in checked studies, unresolved V genes account for under half, and no reason is known for the remainder. The sample data list around 56,000 clones, and about 83% of these were observed just once. Of the sample, 4% to 5.5% is held by the ten largest clones. Sequenced material: CD4+ or CD8+ T cells sorted from blood, taken in a trial of the OX40 agonist ivuxolimab. The receptors here all came from an adult with an advanced solid tumor such as melanoma, head and neck, liver or kidney cancer.

This clone appeared a single time. The chain has TRBV7-2 and TRBJ2-1; TRBD2 agrees at 12 bases. Trimming removed 5 bases from V and 7 bases from J; junction bases left unmatched: 6. CDR1 SGHTA and CDR2 FQGNSA come from the germline V gene. There are 15 residues in the CDR3. The CDR3 DNA follows: TGTGCCAGCAGCGGACGACTAGCGGGAGCAAATGAGCAGTTCTTC. It yields the protein CASSGRLAGANEQFF.

This chain links TRBV29-1 with TRBJ2-3, with a possible D match to TRBD2 (5 bases). V lost 4 bases, J lost 3 bases, and 14 bases lay in between. The CDR3 sequence is 14 residues long. Germline V gene lookup returns CDR1 SQVTM and CDR2 ANQGSEA. As DNA, the CDR3 is TGCAGCGTTGGGCGAGGGTTCAAAACAGATACGCAGTATTTT. As protein: CSVGRGFKTDTQYF.

This chain joins TRBV9 and TRBJ2-1; 8 bases are a match to TRBD2. J was trimmed by 10 bases and V by 0 bases; bases with no gene match: 6. The CDR3 runs to 14 residues. The germline gives CDR1 SGDLS, CDR2 YYNGEE. The CDR3 nucleotides read TGTGCCAGCAGCGTAGTGGTAGCGGGGAGGGAGCAGTTCTTC. Translating it yields CASSVVVAGREQFF.

This rearrangement joins TRBV5-8 to TRBJ1-1; weak D call: TRBD1 (6 bases). Trimming left V 1 base short and J 11 bases short, with 12 bases between. CDR1 is SGHTS, CDR2 YDEGEE, per germline. This CDR3 contains 12 residues. CDR3 coding DNA: TGTGCCAGCAGCTTGAGGGAGAGGGGGGCTTTCTTT. This translates into CASSLRERGAFF. Filled out from reference TRBV5-8 and TRBJ1-1, the complete variable domain reads EAGVTQSPTHLIKTRGQQATLRCSPISGHTSVYWYQQALGLGLQFLLWYDEGEERNRGNFPPRFSGRQFPNYSSELNVNALELEDSALYLCASSLRERGAFFGQGTRLTVV.

This clone was seen a handful of times. This CDR3 is CASTQGRNTEAFF. CDR3 in DNA: TGTGCCAGCACACAGGGGAGGAACACTGAAGCTTTCTTT. The chain employs TRBV7-9 and TRBJ1-1; 7 positions match TRBD1. The CDR3 sequence is 13 residues long. CDR1 is SEHNR and CDR2 is FQNEAQ in the germline V gene (reference sequence). After removal of 7 bases from V and 1 base from J, the junction contained 3 bases not matched to a gene.

The V gene is TRBV4-1, the J gene TRBJ1-5, with 7 bases identical to TRBD1. The germline V gene encodes CDR1 MGHRA and CDR2 YSYEKL. The trim removed 1 base at V and 4 bases at J, leaving 4 bases unmatched. This CDR3 has 15 residues. The CDR3 sequence is CASSQGIQGNQPQHF. CDR3 DNA: TGCGCCAGCAGCCAAGGGATACAGGGGAATCAGCCCCAGCATTTT.

V usage is TRBV13 and J usage is TRBJ1-1; 8 nucleotides agree with TRBD1. The CDR3 is 12 amino acids. The germline V gene encodes CDR1 PRHDT and CDR2 FYEKMQ (reference sequence). Trimming at V came to 3 bases and at J to 14 bases, leaving 8 bases not matched to a gene. CDR3 in amino acids: CASSLTRTGRFF. The CDR3 bases are TGTGCCAGCAGCTTGACACGGACAGGGAGGTTCTTT.

The chain links TRBV6-6 to TRBJ1-3; D remains unclear. Trimming took off 4 bases at V and 0 bases at J, with 13 bases between the two ends. Germline V CDR1 and CDR2: MNHNY, SVGAGI (reference sequence). The CDR3 is made up of 16 amino acids. CDR3 DNA sequence: TGTGCCAGCAGTTCTGCAGCTAGCTTCTCTGGAAACACCATATATTTT. Protein product: CASSSAASFSGNTIYF.

This clone appeared once. This chain links TRBV2 with TRBJ1-1; the D gene is possibly TRBD1 (6 bases). Germline V gene lookup returns CDR1 SNHLY and CDR2 FYNNEI. V lost 5 bases, J lost 5 bases, and 12 bases lay in between. This CDR3 comprises 13 residues. The CDR3 sequence is CASSTGMGTEAFF. DNA for the CDR3: TGTGCCAGCAGTACAGGGATGGGAACTGAAGCTTTCTTT.

This chain links TRBV5-4 with TRBJ2-3; 8 bases are shared with TRBD1. This CDR3 contains 14 residues. Germline-derived CDR1 and CDR2 are SGHNT and YYREEE (reference sequence). V lost 3 bases to trimming and J lost 1 base; unmatched junction nucleotides: 1. The CDR3 loop is CASSWGQGTDTQYF. DNA of the CDR3: TGTGCCAGCAGCTGGGGACAGGGCACAGATACGCAGTATTTT. The full variable domain, completed using reference TRBV5-4 and TRBJ2-3, is ETGVTQSPTHLIKTRGQQVTLRCSSQSGHNTVSWYQQALGQGPQFIFQYYREEENGRGNFPPRFSGLQFPNYSSELNVNALELDDSALYLCASSWGQGTDTQYFGPGTRLTVL.

V usage is TRBV10-1 and J usage is TRBJ2-3, with TRBD1 identical over 8 bases. V trimming: 8 bases; J trimming: 6 bases; junction bases outside the gene matches: 13. CDR3 length: 15 amino acids. Germline CDR1 WNHNN, CDR2 SYGVQD (reference sequence). The CDR3 here is CASSRGQGAQDTQYF. The CDR3 region has the DNA TGCGCCAGCTCCCGAGGGCAGGGGGCCCAGGATACGCAGTATTTT.

V and J are TRBV27 and TRBJ2-7, with 7 bases fitting TRBD1. Germline CDR1 is MNHEY and CDR2 is SMNVEV (reference sequence). J lost 2 bases, V lost 6 bases, and 16 bases had no gene match. CDR3 length: 17 amino acids. CDR3 region: CASSLTASGTEPYEQYF. The CDR3 coding sequence is TGTGCCAGCAGCCTGACCGCCTCCGGGACAGAGCCCTACGAGCAGTACTTC.

The rearrangement uses TRBV19 and TRBJ2-6; tentatively, D is TRBD1 or TRBD2 (6 bases each). Germline lookup yields CDR1 LNHDA and CDR2 SQIVND (reference sequence). Trimming pared 5 bases from V and 2 bases from J, leaving 10 bases between. CDR3 length: 15 amino acids. CDR3 sequence (DNA): TGTGCCAGTAGTGAGGGGGGTGCTGGGGCCAACGTCCTGACTTTC. Its translation is CASSEGGAGANVLTF.

The chain links TRBV7-9 to TRBJ2-5; 10 bases align to TRBD2. The CDR3 is 15 residues long. J was trimmed by 5 bases and V by 3 bases; bases with no gene match: 6. CDR1 SEHNR and CDR2 FQNEAQ come from the germline V gene (reference sequence). The CDR3 protein is CASSFPAGGRETQYF. In DNA form, the CDR3 reads TGTGCCAGCAGCTTCCCAGCGGGGGGGCGTGAGACCCAGTACTTC.

The V call is TRBV25-1, the J call TRBJ1-1; possibly TRBD1 for D (5 bases). Per the germline V gene, CDR1 is MGHDK and CDR2 is SYGVNS. There are 14 residues in the CDR3. V lost 3 bases and J 11 bases, leaving 19 bases between the germline ends. CDR3: CASSDFGEGRTAFF. Written as DNA, the CDR3 is TGTGCCAGCAGTGACTTTGGGGAGGGGAGGACGGCTTTCTTT.

V is TRBV9 and J is TRBJ2-1; the match to TRBD2 covers 13 bases. CDR1 and CDR2 from the germline V gene are SGDLS and YYNGEE. The V segment lost 0 bases and the J segment 7 bases; nucleotides outside the gene matches: 7. The CDR3 is 17 residues long. The CDR3 DNA is TGTGCCAGCAGCGTAGGGTTCGGGACTAGCGGGGTTAATGAGCAGTTCTTC. This sequence encodes CASSVGFGTSGVNEQFF.

This clone appeared a few times. The chain uses TRBV27 and TRBJ1-4, with D uncertain. Germline V CDR1 and CDR2: MNHEY, SMNVEV (reference sequence). The CDR3 totals 13 residues. The V end lost 5 bases, the J end lost 8 bases, and 12 bases lay between the germline ends. The CDR3 DNA is TGTGCCAGCAGTAACCCATTATGGGAAAAACTGTTTTTT. Amino acids: CASSNPLWEKLFF.

This clone showed up just once. The rearrangement uses TRBV7-9 and TRBJ2-5, with 15 bases fitting TRBD2. CDR1 and CDR2 (germline): SEHNR, FQNEAQ (reference sequence). Trimming at V came to 4 bases and at J to 5 bases, leaving 2 bases not matched to a gene. The CDR3 is made up of 15 amino acids. The CDR3: CASSSGLAGGETQYF. CDR3 DNA: TGTGCCAGCAGCTCCGGACTAGCGGGGGGGGAGACCCAGTACTTC.

The chain has TRBV6-1 and TRBJ2-7, with 7 bases matching TRBD1. Germline V gene lookup returns CDR1 MNHNS and CDR2 SASEGT. This CDR3 is built from 14 residues. Trimming removed 10 bases from V and 1 base from J; junction bases left unmatched: 10. The CDR3 DNA reads as TGTGCCACTGACAAGGGGGCAGGATCCTACGAGCAGTACTTC. This gives the protein CATDKGAGSYEQYF.

The chain carries TRBV27 and TRBJ1-2; 10 bases agree with TRBD1. Losses at the gene ends were 8 bases for V and 4 bases for J; bases not matched to a gene: 10. The germline CDR1 and CDR2 sequences are MNHEY and SMNVEV (reference sequence). CDR3 length: 15 residues. CDR3 in amino acids: CASGVPGTGAYGYTF. CDR3 in DNA: TGTGCCAGCGGAGTCCCCGGGACAGGGGCCTATGGCTACACCTTC.

The CDR3 region has the DNA TGTGCCAGTAGTACCCCGGGGACAGCCGAAGCTTTCTTT. This codes for CASSTPGTAEAFF. V is TRBV19 and J is TRBJ1-1, with 7 bases that match TRBD1. The V gene's germline CDR1 is LNHDA and CDR2 SQIVND (reference sequence). V lost 4 bases and J lost 8; bases outside the gene matches: 7. The length of the CDR3 is 13 residues.

The V call is TRBV7-9, the J call TRBJ2-7, with 8 bases that match TRBD1. There are 12 residues in the CDR3. Germline V lookup: CDR1 SEHNR, CDR2 FQNEAQ (reference sequence). The V segment lost 5 bases and the J segment 7 bases; nucleotides outside the gene matches: 4. The CDR3 DNA follows: TGTGCCAGCAGCACAGGGGGGTTAGAGCAGTACTTC. It translates to CASSTGGLEQYF.

The chain joins TRBV10-2 to TRBJ2-1; 15 bases agree with TRBD2. J gave up 0 bases and V 5 bases, and 2 bases lay outside the gene matches. The CDR3 covers 17 residues. Germline V CDR1 and CDR2: WSHSY, SAAADI. The CDR3 nucleotides read TGCGCCAGCAGTAGGACTAGCGGGGGGGGCTCCTACAATGAGCAGTTCTTC. It encodes CASSRTSGGGSYNEQFF.

The chain carries TRBV19 and TRBJ2-7, with TRBD2 as a possible D gene (5 bases). The CDR3 consists of 13 residues. V was pared by 4 bases and J by 4 bases, with 11 bases between. Germline V gene sequence: CDR1 LNHDA, CDR2 SQIVND (reference sequence). This chain's CDR3 is CASSTARGYEQYF. CDR3 bases: TGTGCCAGTAGTACGGCCCGAGGGTACGAGCAGTACTTC.

This chain connects TRBV6-5 to TRBJ1-5, with a weak D call TRBD1 (5 bases). V lost 5 bases and J 3 bases, leaving 11 bases between the germline ends. Per germline, CDR1 MNHEY and CDR2 SVGAGI. This CDR3 comprises 14 residues. CDR3 nucleotides: TGTGCCAGCAGTCCTGACAGCTTCAATCAGCCCCAGCATTTT. It codes for CASSPDSFNQPQHF.

This clone was recorded only once. The rearrangement links TRBV28 to TRBJ1-1; TRBD1 might be the D (6 bases). CDR3 length equals 15 residues. V lost 4 bases and J lost 3, with 15 bases in between. Per germline, CDR1 MDHEN and CDR2 SYDVKM. The CDR3 region has the DNA TGTGCCAGCAGTTCCCCGGACAGAGCTTACACTGAAGCTTTCTTT. This translates into CASSSPDRAYTEAFF.